The 12 T cell receptor beta chains below come from one sample, sequenced in a study of identical twins. TCRdb reprocessed the 5' RACE reads via MiXCR and lists one record per CDR3 protein. The sample records approximately 680,000 distinct CDR3 sequences, roughly 7.1% being singletons. The same sample was also used in a study of yellow fever vaccine responses in identical twins.

The sequenced sample was PBMCs. The receptor source for this set is a woman in her late teens or twenties in good health.

This clonotype was recorded at least ten times. The chain joins TRBV11-2 to TRBJ2-3; the D is unclear. This CDR3 contains 16 residues. Germline V gene sequence: CDR1 SGHAT, CDR2 FQNNGV. With 0 bases removed from V and 6 bases from J, the gap between germline ends came to 16 bases. The CDR3 protein is CASSLDPGPSLDTQYF. The CDR3 DNA sequence: TGTGCCAGCAGCTTAGATCCCGGACCATCTCTGGATACGCAGTATTTT.

The chain recombines TRBV6-1 with TRBJ2-1; D is possibly TRBD1 (6 bases). This CDR3 has 17 amino acids. Germline loops: CDR1 MNHNS, CDR2 SASEGT. The V end lost 7 bases, the J end lost 4 bases, and 23 bases lay between the germline ends. Here the CDR3 reads CASMAGAAPILYNEQFF. The CDR3 bases are TGTGCCAGCATGGCAGGGGCCGCCCCCATCCTGTACAATGAGCAGTTCTTC.

This clonotype was seen many times. The chain recombines TRBV7-9 with TRBJ2-3; TRBD1 matches at 8 bases. The CDR3 is 16 amino acids. The V segment lost 3 bases and the J segment 0 bases; nucleotides outside the gene matches: 5. Germline loops: CDR1 SEHNR, CDR2 FQNEAQ (reference sequence). CDR3 sequence reads: CASSFAGGSSTDTQYF. CDR3 bases: TGTGCCAGCAGCTTCGCAGGGGGCTCTAGCACAGATACGCAGTATTTT. Filled out from reference TRBV7-9 and TRBJ2-3, the complete variable domain reads DTGVSQNPRHKITKRGQNVTFRCDPISEHNRLYWYRQTLGQGPEFLTYFQNEAQLEKSRLLSDRFSAERPKGSFSTLEIQRTEQGDSAMYLCASSFAGGSSTDTQYFGPGTRLTVL.

The chain carries TRBV12-3 or TRBV12-4 and TRBJ2-1, with TRBD2 matching over 10 bases. V dropped 5 bases and J dropped 5; count of bases not matched to a gene: 21. This CDR3 comprises 20 residues. The CDR3 region has the DNA TGTGCCAGCAGTACCAACGGGCGACTAGCGGGCATGGGATTAGACAATGAGCAGTTCTTC. This gives the protein CASSTNGRLAGMGLDNEQFF.

This clonotype has a handful of counts. CDR3 bases: TGTGCCAGCAGTAAGGATCTGAACACCGGGGAGCTGTTTTTT. It yields the protein CASSKDLNTGELFF. The chain carries TRBV12-3 or TRBV12-4 and TRBJ2-2; D not certain. CDR3 length: 14 residues. V lost 5 bases to trimming and J lost 1 base, with 8 bases between them.

This clonotype was observed many times. V usage is TRBV7-7 and J usage is TRBJ2-3; a possible D gene is TRBD1 (5 bases). With 3 bases removed from V and 3 bases from J, the gap between germline ends came to 13 bases. The CDR3 has 15 amino acids. Looked up from germline, CDR1 is SSHAT and CDR2 is FNYEAQ (reference sequence). The CDR3 DNA reads TGTGCCAGCAGCTTGAAGGGGATTAGGACAGATACGCAGTATTTT. Translating it yields CASSLKGIRTDTQYF.

This clonotype has ten or more counts. The chain recombines TRBV3-1 with TRBJ2-2; 9 bases match TRBD1. Trimming removed 3 bases from V and 4 bases from J; junction bases left unmatched: 3. The CDR3 spans 15 residues. CDR1 and CDR2 (germline): LGHDT, YNNKEL (reference sequence). The CDR3 sequence: CASSHRDRVTGELFF. The DNA for the CDR3 is TGTGCCAGCAGCCACCGGGACAGGGTCACCGGGGAGCTGTTTTTT.

Only a few counts were recorded for this clonotype. V is TRBV12-3 or TRBV12-4 and J is TRBJ1-1; D gene ambiguous. The V and J ends lost 1 base and 0 bases respectively, with 6 bases between them. The CDR3 consists of 14 residues. The CDR3 sequence: CASSLGIMNTEAFF. CDR3 bases: TGTGCCAGCAGTTTAGGGATAATGAACACTGAAGCTTTCTTT.

This clonotype was observed many times. V and J are TRBV6-1 and TRBJ2-1; D is unclear. CDR3 length equals 15 residues. Germline CDR1 MNHNS, CDR2 SASEGT. The ends were cut back, 4 bases at V and 4 bases at J, with 14 bases in the middle. The CDR3 bases are TGTGCCAGCAGTGGCGTGGCTGCAACATACAATGAGCAGTTCTTC. Translating it yields CASSGVAATYNEQFF.

This clonotype occurred many times. The chain carries TRBV7-2 and TRBJ2-1; no definite D call. The CDR3 is 16 residues long. Germline V gene lookup returns CDR1 SGHTA and CDR2 FQGNSA. V was pared by 2 bases and J by 4 bases, with 15 bases between. CDR3 sequence: CASSLSGSSIYNEQFF. The CDR3 coding sequence is TGTGCCAGCAGCTTATCTGGCAGTTCTATTTACAATGAGCAGTTCTTC.

The table lists this clonotype with a few counts. The rearrangement links TRBV28 to TRBJ2-7; tentative D call: TRBD2 (5 bases). The length of the CDR3 is 12 residues. V dropped 7 bases and J dropped 6 bases, with 13 bases sitting between them. CDR1 and CDR2 from the germline V gene are MDHEN and SYDVKM. The CDR3, as DNA: TGTGCCAGCAATAGTCTAGCTGTCGAGCAGTACTTC. It specifies CASNSLAVEQYF.

This clonotype was detected a few times. The chain links TRBV12-3 or TRBV12-4 to TRBJ2-6; possible D gene TRBD1, 6 bases. The CDR3 is 16 amino acids. The V and J ends lost 4 bases and 2 bases respectively, with 12 bases between them. The CDR3 reads CASSSKDSPGANVLTF. In DNA, the CDR3 is TGTGCCAGCAGTTCTAAGGACAGCCCTGGGGCCAACGTCCTGACTTTC.